These 18 T cell receptor beta chains came from one sample sequenced in a study of cytomegalovirus exposure and HLA in healthy donors. PCR involved 60 Vbeta and 13 Jbeta primers. Sequencing used immunoSEQ multiplex PCR; TCRdb keeps in-frame clones, though not all of them. In the table there are 150,000 to 180,000 clones, around 74% of which are singletons. Sample: PBMCs. Every receptor here comes from a man between 18 and 35 years old in good health and CMV-seronegative.

The chain uses TRBV7-6 and TRBJ2-5, with D maybe TRBD2 (6 bases). The CDR3 sequence is 14 residues long. From germline, CDR1 is SGHVS and CDR2 FNYEAQ. V lost 1 base to trimming and J lost 5 bases, with 11 bases between them. Here the CDR3 DNA reads TGTGCCAGCAGCTTAGATGCGGGATGGGAGACCCAGTACTTC. It specifies CASSLDAGWETQYF.

This clone showed up just a few times. The chain uses TRBV9 and TRBJ2-7; TRBD2 agrees at 8 bases. Germline values: CDR1 SGDLS, CDR2 YYNGEE. V shed 2 bases and J 4 bases; nucleotides not matched to a gene: 11. CDR3 length: 16 amino acids. CDR3 protein: CASSVLGTSQIYEQYF. The DNA of the CDR3 is TGTGCCAGCAGCGTGCTTGGGACTAGTCAAATATACGAGCAGTACTTC.

This clone was seen more than once but under ten times. V gene TRBV7-8 combines with J gene TRBJ1-1; maybe TRBD1 (5 bases). The V and J ends lost 5 bases and 4 bases respectively, with 26 bases between them. CDR3 length equals 18 residues. The V gene's germline CDR1 is SGHVS and CDR2 FQNEAQ. CDR3 nucleotide sequence: TGTGCCAGCAGCCCCCGGGGGGGGGTGTTTGCTTCGGTCACTGAAGCTTTCTTT. Its protein is CASSPRGGVFASVTEAFF.

The rearrangement joins TRBV7-3 to TRBJ2-1; 11 bases agree with TRBD2. Trimming removed 0 bases from V and 0 bases from J; junction bases left unmatched: 4. Germline-derived CDR1 and CDR2 are SGHTA and FQGTGA. The CDR3 spans 18 residues. The CDR3 sequence is CASSLTSGGASSYNEQFF. The DNA for the CDR3 is TGTGCCAGCAGCTTAACTAGCGGGGGGGCCAGCTCCTACAATGAGCAGTTCTTC.

The chain recombines TRBV2 with TRBJ1-1; D possibly corresponds to TRBD1 (6 bases). V was pared by 6 bases and J by 2 bases, with 13 bases between. The CDR3 has 14 residues. Germline loops: CDR1 SNHLY, CDR2 FYNNEI. The CDR3 loop is CASRGARGNTEAFF. The CDR3 DNA follows: TGTGCCAGCAGGGGGGCCCGGGGTAACACTGAAGCTTTCTTT.

V usage is TRBV4-1 and J usage is TRBJ1-1; TRBD1 agrees at 9 bases. The CDR3 has 16 amino acids. Trimming cost V 5 bases and J 1 base; bases outside gene matches: 8. Germline lookup yields CDR1 MGHRA and CDR2 YSYEKL. The CDR3 DNA follows: TGCGCCAGCAGCACACAGGGACAGGGTTCGAACACTGAAGCTTTCTTT. Translation: CASSTQGQGSNTEAFF.

The genes are TRBV2 and TRBJ1-2, with D hard to call. CDR3 length: 14 amino acids. V was shortened by 2 bases and J by 8 bases, with 15 bases between the two germline ends. Germline loops: CDR1 SNHLY, CDR2 FYNNEI. The CDR3 here is CASSESGSLSGYTF. CDR3 in DNA: TGTGCCAGCAGTGAATCCGGGAGCTTGTCCGGCTACACCTTC.

The gene calls are TRBV4-1 and TRBJ2-5, with a tentative D call TRBD2 (6 bases). This CDR3 is built from 14 residues. V was cut by 5 bases and J by 5 bases, with 15 bases left in between. Germline CDR1 is MGHRA and CDR2 is YSYEKL. CDR3 loop: CASSSGATLETQYF. Written as DNA, the CDR3 is TGCGCCAGCAGCTCGGGAGCGACCCTGGAGACCCAGTACTTC.

The chain is built from TRBV9 and TRBJ1-4; 12 bases are a match to TRBD1. Germline V gene sequence: CDR1 SGDLS, CDR2 YYNGEE. This CDR3 contains 15 residues. The J segment lost 5 bases and the V segment lost 4 bases, leaving 3 bases of the junction unmatched. The CDR3 protein is CASSQGTGGNEKLFF. The DNA of the CDR3 is TGTGCCAGCAGCCAAGGGACAGGGGGCAATGAAAAACTGTTTTTT.

This clone has only a few counts. The V and J genes are TRBV27 and TRBJ2-7, with a possible D match to TRBD1 (5 bases). The V gene lost 0 bases and the J gene lost 0 bases, with 6 bases spanning the gap. Germline CDR1 and CDR2: MNHEY and SMNVEV (reference sequence). The CDR3 extends over 14 amino acids. The CDR3 DNA follows: TGTGCCAGCAGTTTATCCCAGGGCTCCTACGAGCAGTACGTC. Amino acids: CASSLSQGSYEQYV.

The V gene is TRBV10-3, the J gene TRBJ1-2, with 10 positions matching TRBD1. The V and J ends lost 10 bases and 3 bases, in that order; junction bases with no gene match: 5. Germline V gives CDR1 ENHRY, CDR2 SYGVKD. The CDR3 loop spans 13 amino acids. The CDR3 sequence: CATMTGGDYGYTF. The CDR3 DNA sequence: TGTGCCACTATGACAGGGGGCGACTATGGCTACACCTTC.

The J gene is TRBJ1-4, the V gene TRBV2, with D perhaps TRBD1 (5 bases). The CDR3 has 15 residues. From germline, CDR1 is SNHLY and CDR2 FYNNEI. The germline V and J ends were trimmed by 7 bases and 4 bases, with 16 bases remaining between them. The CDR3 DNA sequence: TGTGCCAGCACTATTTTGACAGACGTTAATGAAAAACTGTTTTTT. Translation gives CASTILTDVNEKLFF.

This chain connects TRBV11-3 to TRBJ2-3; 9 nucleotides agree with TRBD1. Germline-derived CDR1 and CDR2 are SGHNT and YENEEA. V was pared by 6 bases and J by 6 bases, with 13 bases of the junction left unmatched. This CDR3 contains 16 residues. CDR3 sequence (DNA): TGTGCCAGCAGTGGGGGACAGGGAGAGACCCTTGATACGCAGTATTTT. Translation: CASSGGQGETLDTQYF.

The sample holds a few counts of this clone. The chain couples TRBV7-9 to TRBJ1-2; the match to TRBD1 covers 11 bases. The CDR3 spans 13 residues. CDR1 and CDR2 from the germline V gene are SEHNR and FQNEAQ (reference sequence). After removal of 3 bases from V and 6 bases from J, the junction contained 0 bases not matched to a gene. CDR3 nucleotides: TGTGCCAGCAGCTTGGACAGGGGGCATGGCTACACCTTC. Encoded protein: CASSLDRGHGYTF.

J is TRBJ2-3 and V is TRBV25-1; tentatively, D is TRBD2 (6 bases). The CDR3 length is 17 residues. Germline V gene data show CDR1 as MGHDK and CDR2 as SYGVNS. Trimming cost V 5 bases and J 6 bases, with 24 bases left between them. This chain's CDR3 is CASSTNLGLPGGDTQYF. CDR3 DNA sequence: TGTGCCAGCAGTACCAATTTGGGACTCCCCGGCGGTGATACGCAGTATTTT. The variable domain in full, completed from reference TRBV25-1 and TRBJ2-3, reads EADIYQTPRYLVIGTGKKITLECSQTMGHDKMYWYQQDPGMELHLIHYSYGVNSTEKGDLSSESTVSRIRTEHFPLTLESARPSHTSQYLCASSTNLGLPGGDTQYFGPGTRLTVL.

V is TRBV18 and J is TRBJ1-1; tentatively, D is TRBD1 (5 bases). V lost 3 bases and J lost 5, with 13 bases in between. The CDR3 sequence is 14 residues long. CDR1 is KGHSH, CDR2 LQKENI, per germline. CDR3 in amino acids: CASSPDRGETEAFF. CDR3 DNA: TGTGCCAGCTCACCCGATCGGGGGGAAACTGAAGCTTTCTTT.

This clone was counted a few times. The chain joins TRBV5-1 to TRBJ2-2; TRBD1 agrees at 9 bases. V dropped 2 bases and J dropped 6; count of bases not matched to a gene: 5. Germline CDR1 SGHRS, CDR2 YFSETQ. The length of the CDR3 is 15 residues. CDR3 in DNA: TGCGCCAGCAGCTTCACCGGGACAGGGCCCGGGGAGCTGTTTTTT. Encoded protein: CASSFTGTGPGELFF.

J is TRBJ2-3 and V is TRBV6-5, with 8 bases that match TRBD1. This CDR3 has 13 residues. Trimming at V came to 6 bases and at J to 11 bases, leaving 10 bases not matched to a gene. Germline V lookup: CDR1 MNHEY, CDR2 SVGAGI. CDR3 region: CASSQGGTGRQYF. The CDR3 bases are TGTGCCAGCAGCCAAGGGGGGACAGGAAGGCAGTATTTT.